This T cell receptor (beta chain) was sequenced in a study of beta chain features in type 1 diabetes. This clone showed up just a few times. Its antigen is unknown. Points from the study as a whole: There was a possibility that cDNA sequencing over-represented cells with high TCR expression. TCRB CDR3s were moderately but significantly shorter in Type 1 diabetes patients in all four CD4+ subsets.

Isolated RNA was reverse transcribed in full, so expressed TCRB transcripts were sequenced. Samples of naive, central memory and regulatory T cells yielded a mean of about 3.8 million reads. Assay used: immunoSEQ multiplex PCR; TCRdb lists only in-frame clones, some missing. The repertoire holds approximately 250,000 clones, less than 30% seen once, with around 0.012% in the top ten. The V and J ends lost 0 bases and 7 bases respectively, with 9 bases between them. Germline V gene lookup returns CDR1 GTSNPN and CDR2 SVGIG (reference sequence). The CDR3 covers 12 residues. The chain couples TRBV30 to TRBJ1-2; D possibly corresponds to TRBD1 (6 bases). Sequencing was performed on naive CD4+ T cells from blood. This TCR derives from a woman aged 25 to 39 with type 1 diabetes. The CDR3 loop reads CAWSVQGPGYTF. The CDR3, as DNA: TGTGCCTGGAGTGTACAGGGACCTGGCTACACCTTC.